The following is a T cell receptor (beta chain) sequence with its context. The antigen is undetermined. CDR1 MNHEY and CDR2 SVGAGI come from the germline V gene. This CDR3 has 12 residues. V lost 4 bases to trimming and J lost 7 bases, with 10 bases between them. The sample originates from a study of T cell responses to AZD1222 COVID-19 vaccine. Study findings and constraints: Most donors were white British and more were female, and clonal diversity was possibly underestimated. Along spike, vaccine-associated CD4 TCRs were found throughout, with dominance at 160-218 and 743-854. Spike-specific TCR breadth and depth grew following two AZD1222 doses. Only six people who got AZD1222 tested seropositive at baseline.

Sequenced by immunoSEQ multiplex PCR; TCRdb stores in-frame clones only, minus some. The data hold over 100,000 clones, with more than 85% observed a single time. This sample comprised peripheral blood, obtained on day 0 of AZD1222 vaccination. This chain connects TRBV6-5 to TRBJ1-2; no definite D call. The TCR was taken from an adult in good health. The CDR3 DNA reads TGTGCCAGCAGTTTTGGCCTAGGTGGCTACACCTTC. Residues: CASSFGLGGYTF.